The 32 T cell receptor beta chains reported below all come from one sample, sequenced in a study of radiotherapy plus CTLA-4 blockade in lung cancer. Repertoires were generated with immunoSEQ multiplex PCR, while TCRdb's copy carries only in-frame clones and drops some. Among some 110,000 clones listed, nearly 80% were seen once. The sequenced sample was peripheral blood, obtained from a patient treated with radiotherapy plus ipilimumab. The source is a human donor with non-small cell lung cancer who had a partial response to radiotherapy plus ipilimumab.

The chain couples TRBV7-2 to TRBJ1-2; 8 bases fit TRBD1. Losses at the gene ends were 2 bases for V and 3 bases for J; bases not matched to a gene: 5. The CDR3 loop spans 15 amino acids. Germline V gene data show CDR1 as SGHTA and CDR2 as FQGNSA. The CDR3 spells CASSLRTGGDYGYTF. CDR3 in DNA: TGTGCCAGCAGCTTAAGAACAGGGGGAGACTATGGCTACACCTTC.

The gene calls are TRBV18 and TRBJ2-5, with TRBD1 as a possible D gene (5 bases). Looked up from germline, CDR1 is KGHSH and CDR2 is LQKENI. V dropped 5 bases and J dropped 4 bases, with 5 bases sitting between them. The CDR3 is 11 residues long. The CDR3 region has the DNA TGTGCCAGCTCAGACAGAGAGACCCAGTACTTC. Translated: CASSDRETQYF.

The chain has TRBV18 and TRBJ2-5; D is unclear. The CDR3 length is 13 residues. V was trimmed by 4 bases and J by 3 bases, leaving 9 bases between them. The germline V gene has CDR1 KGHSH and CDR2 LQKENI. In nucleotides, the CDR3 is TGTGCCAGCTCACGGGCGTGGGAAGAGACCCAGTACTTC. It codes for CASSRAWEETQYF.

The V gene is TRBV19, the J gene TRBJ1-5, with D tentatively TRBD1 (6 bases). Deletions cut 4 bases from V and 3 bases from J, with 16 bases between. This CDR3 spans 16 amino acids. CDR1 is LNHDA, CDR2 SQIVND, per germline (reference sequence). The CDR3, as DNA: TGTGCCAGTAGTAAGGTGGCCAGGGGCCCCAATCAGCCCCAGCATTTT. Its translation: CASSKVARGPNQPQHF.

The chain carries TRBV5-1 and TRBJ2-3, with TRBD2 matching over 13 bases. CDR1 is SGHRS, CDR2 YFSETQ, per germline. The CDR3 is 18 amino acids. Losses at the gene ends were 0 bases for V and 5 bases for J; bases not matched to a gene: 9. This chain's CDR3 is CASSLAVGLAGSGDTQYF. The CDR3 coding sequence is TGCGCCAGCAGCTTGGCCGTGGGACTAGCGGGATCGGGAGATACGCAGTATTTT.

The gene calls are TRBV27 and TRBJ1-6; D may be TRBD1 (5 bases). The CDR3 has 18 residues. Germline V gene sequence: CDR1 MNHEY, CDR2 SMNVEV (reference sequence). V was trimmed by 2 bases and J by 0 bases, leaving 14 bases between them. Here the CDR3 DNA reads TGTGCCAGCAGTTTAGCATCGGGGGGGAGCTCCTATAATTCACCCCTCCACTTT. It codes for CASSLASGGSSYNSPLHF.

This rearrangement joins TRBV7-9 to TRBJ1-1, with TRBD1 matching 11 bases. The CDR3 loop spans 15 amino acids. V gave up 5 bases and J gave up 3 bases; unmatched junction bases: 5. Germline V gene data show CDR1 as SEHNR and CDR2 as FQNEAQ (reference sequence). This CDR3 reads CASSLPGQGDTEAFF. The CDR3 DNA reads TGTGCCAGCAGCCTTCCGGGACAGGGGGACACTGAAGCTTTCTTT.

The chain combines TRBV15 with TRBJ1-1, with 11 bases lining up with TRBD1. There are 15 residues in the CDR3. Trimming took 6 bases from V and 6 from J; bases not matched to a gene: 9. Germline V gene sequence: CDR1 LNHNV, CDR2 YYDKDF (reference sequence). CDR3: CATSRNRDRGAEAFF. The CDR3 DNA reads as TGTGCCACCAGTCGAAACCGGGACAGGGGGGCTGAAGCTTTCTTT. The full variable domain, with the rest looked up from reference TRBV15 and TRBJ1-1, is DAMVIQNPRYQVTQFGKPVTLSCSQTLNHNVMYWYQQKSSQAPKLLFHYYDKDFNNEADTPDNFQSRRPNTSFCFLDIRSPGLGDTAMYLCATSRNRDRGAEAFFGQGTRLTVV.

The V call is TRBV5-5, the J call TRBJ1-2, with D maybe TRBD1 (5 bases). V was trimmed by 0 bases and J by 5 bases, leaving 14 bases between them. The germline gives CDR1 SGHKS, CDR2 YYEKEE (reference sequence). This CDR3 is 15 amino acids long. CDR3 sequence reads: CASSLASEGRYGYTF. CDR3 in DNA: TGTGCCAGCAGCTTGGCCTCGGAGGGGAGGTATGGCTACACCTTC.

The V gene is TRBV30, the J gene TRBJ2-1, with D possibly being TRBD1 (6 bases). Germline CDR1 and CDR2: GTSNPN and SVGIG (reference sequence). The CDR3 loop spans 14 amino acids. Trimming shortened V by 4 bases and J by 10 bases, and 20 bases separated the two germline ends. The CDR3 DNA reads as TGTGCCTGGAACTTGGCAGGGGTGGGGTCGGAGCAGTTCTTC. Protein product: CAWNLAGVGSEQFF.

V gene TRBV5-4 combines with J gene TRBJ1-3; D is unresolved. The CDR3 consists of 15 residues. The germline CDR1 and CDR2 sequences are SGHNT and YYREEE (reference sequence). The V end lost 1 base, the J end lost 4 bases, and 12 bases lay between the germline ends. CDR3 protein: CASSLRQVGGNTIYF. The CDR3 coding sequence is TGTGCCAGCAGCTTGCGCCAGGTTGGAGGAAACACCATATATTTT.

V gene TRBV19 combines with J gene TRBJ2-1; D perhaps matches TRBD1 (5 bases). The V gene's germline CDR1 is LNHDA and CDR2 SQIVND (reference sequence). CDR3 size: 16 residues. Deletions cut 0 bases from V and 5 bases from J, with 14 bases between. CDR3 protein: CASSIERTPSNNEQFF. The CDR3, as DNA: TGTGCCAGTAGTATAGAGAGGACACCCTCAAACAATGAGCAGTTCTTC.

The V and J genes are TRBV28 and TRBJ2-5; 13 bases align to TRBD2. CDR1 MDHEN and CDR2 SYDVKM come from the germline V gene. The CDR3 has 17 residues. With 5 bases clipped from V and 2 bases from J, the junction kept 8 bases outside the gene matches. The CDR3 sequence is CASSGTSGAVGQETQYF. In DNA, the CDR3 is TGTGCCAGCAGTGGGACTAGCGGGGCCGTGGGGCAAGAGACCCAGTACTTC.

The chain links TRBV5-1 to TRBJ2-1; D is possibly TRBD1 (6 bases). CDR3 length: 16 amino acids. V lost 4 bases, J lost 7 bases, and 21 bases lay in between. Per germline, CDR1 SGHRS and CDR2 YFSETQ. The CDR3 bases are TGCGCCAGCAGCACCGGACAGTTTCTCTTGTGGAATGAGCAGTTCTTC. Protein sequence: CASSTGQFLLWNEQFF.

The CDR3 nucleotides read TGTGCCAGCACCGGACAGGGGGCGCGGGAGACCCAGTACTTC. As protein: CASTGQGARETQYF. The chain carries TRBV27 and TRBJ2-5; TRBD1 aligns across 11 bases. The germline gives CDR1 MNHEY, CDR2 SMNVEV (reference sequence). This CDR3 is 14 amino acids long. V lost 7 bases and J lost 5; bases outside the gene matches: 6.

The chain uses TRBV11-3 and TRBJ2-1; 8 bases line up with TRBD2. This CDR3 is built from 14 residues. Trimming at V came to 2 bases and at J to 10 bases, leaving 7 bases not matched to a gene. Germline V gives CDR1 SGHNT, CDR2 YENEEA. CDR3 region: CASSLSGSTREQFF. The CDR3 DNA follows: TGTGCCAGCAGCTTAAGCGGGAGTACCCGGGAGCAGTTCTTC.

This clone was detected once. The CDR3 coding sequence is TGTGCCAGTAGTAATACAGGGGGCTGGGAGACCCAGTACTTC. Protein: CASSNTGGWETQYF. The chain uses TRBV19 and TRBJ2-5, with TRBD1 matching 9 bases. CDR1 and CDR2 (germline): LNHDA, SQIVND (reference sequence). The CDR3 spans 14 residues. V shed 4 bases and J 5 bases; nucleotides not matched to a gene: 5.

V gene TRBV28 combines with J gene TRBJ2-7; 7 bases match TRBD1. With 5 bases clipped from V and 7 bases from J, the junction kept 5 bases outside the gene matches. The germline gives CDR1 MDHEN, CDR2 SYDVKM. The CDR3 consists of 12 residues. CDR3 amino acids: CASSIQGLEQYF. The DNA of the CDR3 is TGTGCCAGCAGTATACAGGGGTTGGAGCAGTACTTC.

The V call is TRBV28, the J call TRBJ1-2; D ambiguous. CDR3 size: 16 residues. Germline CDR1 and CDR2: MDHEN and SYDVKM. Trimming pared 3 bases from V and 7 bases from J, leaving 21 bases between. The CDR3 coding sequence is TGTGCCAGCAGTTTGGAGAGCAACTCACTTTGGCGTGGCTACACCTTC. Its translation: CASSLESNSLWRGYTF.

This clone was detected only once. The rearrangement joins TRBV6-1 to TRBJ1-1; possibly TRBD1 for D (6 bases). V lost 10 bases, J lost 6 bases, and 9 bases lay in between. The CDR3 is 10 residues long. Per the germline V gene, CDR1 is MNHNS and CDR2 is SASEGT. In DNA, the CDR3 is TGTGCCACAAAGGGGGCTGAAGCTTTCTTT. Encoded protein: CATKGAEAFF.

The table lists this clone with a few counts. This sequence joins TRBV4-3 and TRBJ2-3; 8 positions match TRBD1. Unmatched junction bases numbered 5, after V lost 0 bases and J lost 3 bases. The CDR3 covers 16 residues. Germline V gene sequence: CDR1 LGHNA, CDR2 YSLEER. CDR3 sequence reads: CASSQERTGGTDTQYF. The CDR3 bases are TGCGCCAGCAGCCAAGAACGCACAGGGGGAACAGATACGCAGTATTTT.

This clone was detected a few times. The chain has TRBV9 and TRBJ2-1, with TRBD2 matching 7 bases. Trimming at V came to 0 bases and at J to 4 bases, leaving 10 bases not matched to a gene. CDR1 is SGDLS, CDR2 YYNGEE, per germline. This CDR3 is 17 amino acids long. CDR3 nucleotides: TGTGCCAGCAGCGTAGTTGGCGGGGGAACTTCATACAATGAGCAGTTCTTC. The encoded protein is CASSVVGGGTSYNEQFF.

This clone appeared a few times. The chain is built from TRBV7-6 and TRBJ2-3, with D perhaps matching TRBD1 (5 bases). The V and J ends lost 1 base and 2 bases respectively, with 13 bases between them. The CDR3 is 16 amino acids. From germline, CDR1 is SGHVS and CDR2 FNYEAQ. The CDR3 here is CASSLEGPSYTDTQYF. The CDR3 DNA sequence: TGTGCCAGCAGCTTAGAGGGGCCCAGTTACACAGATACGCAGTATTTT.

V gene TRBV19 combines with J gene TRBJ2-5, with TRBD1 identical over 7 bases. The V gene end was trimmed by 5 bases and the J gene end by 1 base; junction bases not matched to a gene: 1. Germline V gene lookup returns CDR1 LNHDA and CDR2 SQIVND (reference sequence). The CDR3 has 13 amino acids. Here the CDR3 DNA reads TGTGCCAGTAGTTGGGACAGCCAAGAGACCCAGTACTTC. As protein: CASSWDSQETQYF.

This chain links TRBV29-1 with TRBJ2-7; 10 bases map to TRBD1. V lost 6 bases, J lost 0 bases, and 5 bases stayed unmatched. Germline CDR1 is SQVTM and CDR2 is ANQGSEA. CDR3 length: 14 residues. CDR3 coding DNA: TGCAGCGTCTCCGGGACAGGGGTCTCCTACGAGCAGTACTTC. Translated: CSVSGTGVSYEQYF.

The chain is built from TRBV5-1 and TRBJ2-2, with D possibly TRBD1 on 6 matching bases. Trimming removed 2 bases at V and 2 bases at J, with 13 bases between. The CDR3 runs 16 residues. The V gene's germline CDR1 is SGHRS and CDR2 YFSETQ. The CDR3 loop is CASSLTGHPNTGELFF. CDR3 in DNA: TGCGCCAGCAGCTTAACGGGACACCCTAACACCGGGGAGCTGTTTTTT.

The rearrangement joins TRBV28 to TRBJ2-4; possible D gene TRBD1, 5 bases. The CDR3 consists of 14 residues. V was trimmed by 6 bases and J by 4 bases, leaving 13 bases between them. The germline V gene encodes CDR1 MDHEN and CDR2 SYDVKM. CDR3 loop: CASRPVKGKNIQYF. DNA of the CDR3: TGTGCCAGCAGGCCAGTTAAGGGGAAAAACATTCAGTACTTC.

The chain links TRBV6-1 to TRBJ1-2; 7 bases match TRBD1. This CDR3 region has 15 residues. Germline V gene data show CDR1 as MNHNS and CDR2 as SASEGT. The ends lost 4 bases at V and 3 bases at J; junction bases unmatched: 8. This CDR3 reads CASSATTGFDYGYTF. In nucleotides, the CDR3 is TGTGCCAGCAGTGCGACGACAGGGTTCGACTATGGCTACACCTTC.

This chain links TRBV6-1 with TRBJ1-1; D is perhaps TRBD1 (6 bases). CDR1 is MNHNS and CDR2 is SASEGT in the germline V gene. Trimming removed 5 bases at V and 0 bases at J, with 13 bases between. CDR3 length: 15 residues. CDR3 region: CASSPQQGMNTEAFF. The DNA of the CDR3 is TGTGCCAGCAGTCCCCAACAGGGTATGAACACTGAAGCTTTCTTT.

The rearrangement joins TRBV28 to TRBJ2-1, with D hard to call. The CDR3 covers 15 residues. Germline CDR1 and CDR2: MDHEN and SYDVKM. Trimming took off 5 bases at V and 5 bases at J, with 16 bases between the two ends. In nucleotides, the CDR3 is TGTGCCAGCAGTCCCGAGTTGGTCCAGGACAATGAGCAGTTCTTC. Its translation: CASSPELVQDNEQFF.

The chain uses TRBV25-1 and TRBJ1-1, with D maybe TRBD1 (6 bases). V dropped 6 bases and J dropped 1 base, with 9 bases sitting between them. From germline, CDR1 is MGHDK and CDR2 SYGVNS. CDR3 length: 13 residues. DNA of the CDR3: TGTGCCAGCAGACAGACAGGGAACACTGAAGCTTTCTTT. Its protein is CASRQTGNTEAFF. The variable domain in full, completed from reference TRBV25-1 and TRBJ1-1, reads EADIYQTPRYLVIGTGKKITLECSQTMGHDKMYWYQQDPGMELHLIHYSYGVNSTEKGDLSSESTVSRIRTEHFPLTLESARPSHTSQYLCASRQTGNTEAFFGQGTRLTVV.

V gene TRBV2 combines with J gene TRBJ2-5, with TRBD2 identical over 7 bases. The CDR3 totals 13 residues. Trimming took 9 bases from V and 4 from J; bases not matched to a gene: 8. Germline CDR1 is SNHLY and CDR2 is FYNNEI. The CDR3 DNA follows: TGTGCCAGGGGCGGGACTATCGGAGAGACCCAGTACTTC. Residues: CARGGTIGETQYF.